Here is one T cell receptor beta chain with its context. The antigen remains undetermined. This may stem from a read error, because a much larger clone lies one nucleotide away. This sample was included in a study of tumor-infiltrating lymphocytes in primary liver carcinoma. Study-level results: A significantly higher top-250-clone fraction was found in tumors than in blood (p = 0.039).

TCR beta cDNA was prepared out of roughly 500 ng total RNA by means of a constant-region primer. Three nested multiplex PCR rounds, a slightly modified ARM-PCR method, built the TCR beta libraries. TCRdb reanalysed the multiplex PCR reads using MiXCR and keeps one entry per CDR3 protein. The sample has 310,000 or so distinct CDR3 sequences, around three fifths seen once. Germline DNA was also extracted, while the blood RNA originated from unsorted whole blood. Sequenced: peripheral blood. The TCR was taken from a woman aged 25 to 39 with primary liver carcinoma and hepatitis B virus infection.

In DNA, the CDR3 is TGTGCCAGCAGTTACTCGTGGCACAGCCCCTACAATGAGCAGTTCTTC. Encoded protein: CASSYSWHSPYNEQFF. The V and J genes are TRBV6-5 and TRBJ2-1; D is undetermined. This CDR3 has 16 amino acids. Germline CDR1 reads MNHEY; CDR2 reads SVGAGI. With 0 bases removed from V and 2 bases from J, the gap between germline ends came to 11 bases.